This T cell receptor beta chain appears in the sequencing data of a study of blood T cell repertoires in COVID-19. The overall study: COVID-19 samples, acute and convalescent, were from the United States, Italy and Spain.

V dropped 7 bases and J dropped 4; count of bases not matched to a gene: 10. This CDR3 has 14 residues. Per germline, CDR1 SQVTM and CDR2 ANQGSEA. Here immunoSEQ multiplex PCR was the method, and the copy in TCRdb shows in-frame clones only, minus some. The sample lists 400,000 or so clones, around nine tenths occurring once. The genes are TRBV29-1 and TRBJ1-1, with TRBD1 matching 9 bases. This clonotype originated in a human donor in a cohort sampled during active COVID-19. The sample consisted of peripheral blood. CDR3 loop: CSAGQGLEFTEAFF. The DNA of the CDR3 is TGCAGCGCCGGACAGGGGCTGGAGTTCACTGAAGCTTTCTTT.